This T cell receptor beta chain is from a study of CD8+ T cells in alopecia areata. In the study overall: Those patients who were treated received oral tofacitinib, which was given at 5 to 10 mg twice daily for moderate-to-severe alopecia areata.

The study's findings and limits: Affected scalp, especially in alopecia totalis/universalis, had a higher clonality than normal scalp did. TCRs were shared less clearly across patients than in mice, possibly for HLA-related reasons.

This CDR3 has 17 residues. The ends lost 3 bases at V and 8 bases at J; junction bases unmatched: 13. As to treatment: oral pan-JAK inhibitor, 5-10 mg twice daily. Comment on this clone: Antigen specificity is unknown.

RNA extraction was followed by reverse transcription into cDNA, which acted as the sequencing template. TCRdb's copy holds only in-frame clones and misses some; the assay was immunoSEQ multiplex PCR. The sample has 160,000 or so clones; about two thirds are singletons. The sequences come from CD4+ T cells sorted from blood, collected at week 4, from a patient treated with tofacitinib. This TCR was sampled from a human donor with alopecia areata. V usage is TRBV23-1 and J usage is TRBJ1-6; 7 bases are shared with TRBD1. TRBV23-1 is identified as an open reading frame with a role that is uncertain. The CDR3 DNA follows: TGCGCCAGCAGTCATCGAAGAGGGGACAGCTTCCATTCACCCCTCCACTTT. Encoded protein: CASSHRRGDSFHSPLHF.